This T cell receptor (beta chain) was retrieved from a study of cytomegalovirus exposure and HLA in healthy donors. Remarks on this clone: Antigen specificity is unknown.

A multiplex PCR was run with 60 Vbeta primers and 13 Jbeta primers. Generated by immunoSEQ multiplex PCR, the TCRdb table keeps only in-frame clones and is missing some. The data show nearly 110,000 clones, more than 65% seen once. General study results and limits: A link between a missense DCLRE1C variant and TCR beta V- and J-gene trimming emerged from a later analysis.

The sequence derives from a male donor in good health and CMV-seronegative. Sequenced: PBMCs.

The CDR3 DNA follows: TGCGCCAGCAGCCAAGATCAGGGCTACTACGAGCAGTACTTC. Protein product: CASSQDQGYYEQYF. The gene calls are TRBV4-1 and TRBJ2-7, with D possibly matching TRBD1 (5 bases). Germline CDR1 reads MGHRA; CDR2 reads YSYEKL. The CDR3 is 14 residues long. Trimming shortened V by 0 bases and J by 3 bases, and 9 bases separated the two germline ends.